This TCR beta chain was recorded in a study of cytomegalovirus exposure and HLA in healthy donors. PCR was performed using 60 Vbeta and 13 Jbeta primers. Repertoires were generated with immunoSEQ multiplex PCR, while TCRdb's copy carries only in-frame clones and drops some. The data show around 150,000 clones, over 55% seen once. This clonotype was sampled from a man aged 40-49 years in good health and CMV-seronegative. The sequenced sample consisted of PBMCs.

The CDR3 sequence: CASSPEGTVGNTIYF. CDR3 nucleotides: TGTGCCAGCAGCCCGGAGGGGACAGTTGGAAACACCATATATTTT. This chain joins TRBV7-2 and TRBJ1-3, with 7 bases fitting TRBD1. This CDR3 is built from 15 residues. Germline V gives CDR1 SGHTA, CDR2 FQGNSA. With V trimmed by 5 bases and J by 3 bases, 7 bases remained unmatched.